The table lists the clone carrying this T cell receptor beta chain with many counts. The data originate from a study of control samples from healthy donors and cancer patients. Libraries were prepared by immunoSEQ multiplex PCR; TCRdb keeps only in-frame clonotypes and omits some of them. The sample consists of tens of thousands of clones, 75% to 90% of them appearing once. The specimen sequenced was blood. The sequence was collected from a man in his fifties or sixties in good health.

Written as DNA, the CDR3 is TGTGCCAGCGGGCGGGAGGGCCTAAGTGAGCAGTACTTC. It codes for CASGREGLSEQYF. The J gene is TRBJ2-7, the V gene TRBV5-4, with 9 positions matching TRBD2. This CDR3 contains 13 residues. In germline, CDR1 is SGHNT, CDR2 YYREEE (reference sequence). With 7 bases clipped from V and 7 bases from J, the junction kept 9 bases outside the gene matches.